Below, 12 T cell receptor beta chains from the same sample are listed, as sequenced in a study of cytomegalovirus exposure and HLA in healthy donors. Both 60 Vbeta primers and 13 Jbeta primers went into the PCR. Assay used: immunoSEQ multiplex PCR; TCRdb lists only in-frame clones, some missing. This repertoire shows tens of thousands of clones, 82% found once; its top ten account for under 3.5%. Sequencing used PBMCs. These receptors all come from a woman aged 18-29 years in good health and CMV-seronegative.

This clone has more than one count but fewer than ten. The CDR3 spells CASSARDPAGSSYNEQFF. The CDR3 DNA reads as TGTGCCAGCAGCGCTAGAGACCCAGCGGGGAGCTCCTACAATGAGCAGTTCTTC. This chain joins TRBV9 and TRBJ2-1; 7 bases fit TRBD2. The length of the CDR3 is 18 residues. Germline-derived CDR1 and CDR2 are SGDLS and YYNGEE. V lost 3 bases to trimming and J lost 0 bases; unmatched junction nucleotides: 12.

This clone was seen just once. CDR3 in amino acids: CASSLATEQYF. DNA of the CDR3: TGTGCCAGCAGCTTGGCCACTGAGCAGTACTTC. The genes are TRBV5-8 and TRBJ2-7; D gene ambiguous. CDR3 length: 11 amino acids. The V end was cut by 0 bases, the J end by 7 bases, with 5 bases between. Germline CDR1 is SGHTS and CDR2 is YDEGEE.

Here the CDR3 reads CASRCRGRPGDEQYF. The CDR3 nucleotides are TGTGCAAGTCGCTGCAGGGGGCGACCGGGCGACGAGCAGTACTTC. The V gene is TRBV12-2, the J gene TRBJ2-7; TRBD1 was called by the table and not checked on the DNA. TRBV12-2 represents a pseudogene. The CDR3 consists of 15 residues.

This sequence joins TRBV7-3 and TRBJ2-1; a weak D match, TRBD2 (5 bases). There are 14 residues in the CDR3. Between the trimmed V and J ends, which lost 3 bases and 5 bases, there was a span of 11 bases. CDR1 is SGHTA and CDR2 is FQGTGA in the germline V gene. The CDR3, as DNA: TGTGCCAGCAGCTTGGGCGGGTTTAACAATGAGCAGTTCTTC. This codes for CASSLGGFNNEQFF.

This clone turned up a few times. The J gene is TRBJ1-5, the V gene TRBV4-2, with 11 bases matching TRBD1. The V gene end was trimmed by 5 bases and the J gene end by 5 bases; junction bases not matched to a gene: 5. The CDR3 runs 15 residues. Germline-derived CDR1 and CDR2 are LGHNA and YNFKEQ. The CDR3 spells CASSTSDRGHQPQHF. In DNA, the CDR3 is TGTGCCAGCAGCACATCGGACAGGGGGCATCAGCCCCAGCATTTT.

The rearrangement uses TRBV5-6 and TRBJ2-7; 7 bases align to TRBD1. The germline CDR1 and CDR2 sequences are SGHDT and YYEEEE. With V trimmed by 1 base and J by 2 bases, 3 bases remained unmatched. The CDR3 contains 14 residues. The CDR3 region is CASSLFRGTYEQYF. The CDR3 DNA sequence: TGTGCCAGCAGCTTGTTCAGGGGGACCTACGAGCAGTACTTC.

The rearrangement joins TRBV6-5 to TRBJ2-3; D is possibly TRBD2 (5 bases). Germline V lookup: CDR1 MNHEY, CDR2 SVGAGI. This CDR3 contains 15 residues. Trimming shortened V by 2 bases and J by 1 base, and 10 bases separated the two germline ends. This CDR3 is CASSYGSWRTDTQYF. CDR3 sequence (DNA): TGTGCCAGCAGTTACGGGAGTTGGCGCACAGATACGCAGTATTTT.

This clone was seen a single time. The rearrangement joins TRBV5-1 to TRBJ2-3; TRBD2 aligns across 7 bases. The J segment lost 1 base and the V segment lost 4 bases, leaving 6 bases of the junction unmatched. This CDR3 contains 15 residues. The germline CDR1 and CDR2 sequences are SGHRS and YFSETQ. The CDR3 region has the DNA TGCGCCAGCAGCCCCCGACTAGCTCGCACAGATACGCAGTATTTT. Residues: CASSPRLARTDTQYF.

Points on this clone: At the DNA level, this CDR3 is encoded by other sequences in the same sample as well. The CDR3 sequence is CASTIEQGEDQPQHF. For the CDR3, the DNA is TGCGCCAGCACTATCGAACAGGGGGAGGACCAGCCCCAGCATTTT. The genes are TRBV10-1 and TRBJ1-5; TRBD1 aligns across 8 bases. There are 15 residues in the CDR3. Germline V gene sequence: CDR1 WNHNN, CDR2 SYGVQD (reference sequence). After removal of 7 bases from V and 7 bases from J, the junction contained 12 bases not matched to a gene.

V is TRBV30 and J is TRBJ2-3; perhaps TRBD1 as D (6 bases). This CDR3 has 14 residues. Trimming pared 4 bases from V and 6 bases from J, leaving 17 bases between. Germline V gene data show CDR1 as GTSNPN and CDR2 as SVGIG (reference sequence). CDR3 sequence (DNA): TGTGCCTGGACGCGCCAGGGGCGCTTGGATACGCAGTATTTT. This gives the protein CAWTRQGRLDTQYF. Together with reference TRBV30 and TRBJ2-3, the CDR3 gives the full variable domain: SQTIHQWPATLVQPVGSPLSLECTVEGTSNPNLYWYRQAAGRGLQLLFYSVGIGQISSEVPQNLSASRPQDRQFILSSKKLLLSDSGFYLCAWTRQGRLDTQYFGPGTRLTVL.

This chain joins TRBV28 and TRBJ1-4; possible D gene TRBD1, 6 bases. The CDR3 covers 15 residues. The germline V and J ends were trimmed by 5 bases and 7 bases, with 17 bases remaining between them. Per germline, CDR1 MDHEN and CDR2 SYDVKM. The CDR3 protein is CASSPSTGVGEKLFF. The CDR3 DNA is TGTGCCAGCAGTCCGTCGACAGGCGTCGGTGAAAAACTGTTTTTT. The full variable domain, rest sourced from reference TRBV28 and TRBJ1-4, is DVKVTQSSRYLVKRTGEKVFLECVQDMDHENMFWYRQDPGLGLRLIYFSYDVKMKEKGDIPEGYSVSREKKERFSLILESASTNQTSMYLCASSPSTGVGEKLFFGSGTQLSVL.

The chain carries TRBV15 and TRBJ1-4; TRBD1 matches at 7 bases. V lost 2 bases to trimming and J lost 7 bases; unmatched junction nucleotides: 7. The length of the CDR3 is 15 residues. Germline V gene lookup returns CDR1 LNHNV and CDR2 YYDKDF (reference sequence). The DNA of the CDR3 is TGTGCCACCAGCAGAACAGGGGAAGGGGGTGAAAAACTGTTTTTT. It is translated as CATSRTGEGGEKLFF.